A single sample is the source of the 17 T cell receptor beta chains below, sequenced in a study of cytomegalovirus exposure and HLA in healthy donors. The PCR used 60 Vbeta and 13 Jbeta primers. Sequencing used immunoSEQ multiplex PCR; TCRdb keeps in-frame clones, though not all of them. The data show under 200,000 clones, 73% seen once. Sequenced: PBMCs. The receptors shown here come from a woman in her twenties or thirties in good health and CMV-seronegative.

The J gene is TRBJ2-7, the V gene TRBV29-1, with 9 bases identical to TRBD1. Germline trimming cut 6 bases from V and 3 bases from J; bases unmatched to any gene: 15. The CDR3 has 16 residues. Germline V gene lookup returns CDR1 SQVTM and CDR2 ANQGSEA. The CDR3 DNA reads TGCAGCGTGAGGGGCCTGGACAGGGGACTTTACTACGAGCAGTACTTC. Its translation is CSVRGLDRGLYYEQYF.

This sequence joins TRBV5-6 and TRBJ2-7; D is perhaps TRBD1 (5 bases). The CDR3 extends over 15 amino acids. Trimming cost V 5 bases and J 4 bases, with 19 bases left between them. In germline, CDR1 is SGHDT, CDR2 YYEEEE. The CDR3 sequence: CASRSLGTGIYEQYF. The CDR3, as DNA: TGTGCCAGCAGATCCCTGGGAACAGGAATATACGAGCAGTACTTC.

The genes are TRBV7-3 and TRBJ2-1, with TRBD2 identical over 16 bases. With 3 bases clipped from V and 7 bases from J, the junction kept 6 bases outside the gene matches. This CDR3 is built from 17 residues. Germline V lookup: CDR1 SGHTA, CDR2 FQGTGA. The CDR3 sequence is CASSLGTSGRARNEQFF. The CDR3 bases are TGTGCCAGCAGCTTGGGGACTAGCGGGAGGGCCAGGAATGAGCAGTTCTTC.

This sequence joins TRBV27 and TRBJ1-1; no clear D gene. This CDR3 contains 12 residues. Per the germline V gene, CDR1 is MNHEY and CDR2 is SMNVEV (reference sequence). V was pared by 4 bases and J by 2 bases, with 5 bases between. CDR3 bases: TGTGCCAGCAGTTCTATCAACACTGAAGCTTTCTTT. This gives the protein CASSSINTEAFF.

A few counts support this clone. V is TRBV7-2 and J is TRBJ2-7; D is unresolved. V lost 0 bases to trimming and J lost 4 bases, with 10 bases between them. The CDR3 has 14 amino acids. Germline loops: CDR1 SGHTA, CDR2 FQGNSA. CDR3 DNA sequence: TGTGCCAGCAGCTTAGCGTCTAGTAAATACGAGCAGTACTTC. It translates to CASSLASSKYEQYF.

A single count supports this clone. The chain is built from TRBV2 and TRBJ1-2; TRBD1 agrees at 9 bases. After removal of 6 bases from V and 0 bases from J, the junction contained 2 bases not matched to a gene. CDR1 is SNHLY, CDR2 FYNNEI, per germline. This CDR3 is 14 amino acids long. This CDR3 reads CASRRDRANYGYTF. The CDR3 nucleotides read TGTGCCAGCAGGAGGGACAGGGCTAACTATGGCTACACCTTC. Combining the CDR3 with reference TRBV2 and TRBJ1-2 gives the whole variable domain EPEVTQTPSHQVTQMGQEVILRCVPISNHLYFYWYRQILGQKVEFLVSFYNNEISEKSEIFDDQFSVERPDGSNFTLKIRSTKLEDSAMYFCASRRDRANYGYTFGSGTRLTVV.

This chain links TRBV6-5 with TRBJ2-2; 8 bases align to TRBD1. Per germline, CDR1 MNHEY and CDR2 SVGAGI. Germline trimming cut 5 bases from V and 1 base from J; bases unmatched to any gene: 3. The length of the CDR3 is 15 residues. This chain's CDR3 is CASSIDRGNTGELFF. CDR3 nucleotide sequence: TGTGCCAGCAGTATAGACAGGGGGAACACCGGGGAGCTGTTTTTT.

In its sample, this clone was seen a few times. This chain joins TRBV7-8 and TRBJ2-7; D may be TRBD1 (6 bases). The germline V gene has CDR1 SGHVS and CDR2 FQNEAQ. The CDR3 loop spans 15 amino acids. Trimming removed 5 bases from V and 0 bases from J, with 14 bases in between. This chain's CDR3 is CASSMRGQSSYEQYF. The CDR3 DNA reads TGTGCCAGCAGCATGAGAGGACAGTCCTCCTACGAGCAGTACTTC.

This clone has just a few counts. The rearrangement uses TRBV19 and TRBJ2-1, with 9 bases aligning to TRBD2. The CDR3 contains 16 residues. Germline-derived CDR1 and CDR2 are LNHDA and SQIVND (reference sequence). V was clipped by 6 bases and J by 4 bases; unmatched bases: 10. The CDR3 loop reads CASRGTSLGRYNEQFF. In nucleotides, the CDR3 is TGTGCCAGTAGGGGGACTAGCTTGGGTCGTTACAATGAGCAGTTCTTC.

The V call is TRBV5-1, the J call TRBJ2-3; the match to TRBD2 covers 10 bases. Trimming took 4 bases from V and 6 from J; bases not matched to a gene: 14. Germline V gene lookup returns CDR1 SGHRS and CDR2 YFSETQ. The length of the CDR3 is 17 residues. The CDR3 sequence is CASSPKISGRVSDTQYF. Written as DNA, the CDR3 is TGCGCCAGCAGCCCAAAGATCAGCGGGAGGGTTTCGGATACGCAGTATTTT.

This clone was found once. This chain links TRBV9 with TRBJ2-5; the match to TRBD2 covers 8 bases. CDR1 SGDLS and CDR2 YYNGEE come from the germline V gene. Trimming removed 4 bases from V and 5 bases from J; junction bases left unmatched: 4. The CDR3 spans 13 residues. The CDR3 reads CASSRGGLETQYF. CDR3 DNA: TGTGCCAGCAGCCGGGGGGGCCTGGAGACCCAGTACTTC.

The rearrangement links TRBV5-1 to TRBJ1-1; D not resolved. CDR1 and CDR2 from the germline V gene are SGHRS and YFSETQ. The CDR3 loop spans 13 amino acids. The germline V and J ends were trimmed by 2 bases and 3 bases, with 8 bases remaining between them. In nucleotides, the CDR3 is TGCGCCAGCAGCTTTAACGGGGACACTGAAGCTTTCTTT. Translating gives CASSFNGDTEAFF.

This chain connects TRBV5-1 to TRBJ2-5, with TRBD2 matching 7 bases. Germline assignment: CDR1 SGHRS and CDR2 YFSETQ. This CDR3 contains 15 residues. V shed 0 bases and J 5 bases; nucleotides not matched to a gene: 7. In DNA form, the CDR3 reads TGCGCCAGCAGCTTGGCCGGGGGGACCGGGGAGACCCAGTACTTC. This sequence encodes CASSLAGGTGETQYF.

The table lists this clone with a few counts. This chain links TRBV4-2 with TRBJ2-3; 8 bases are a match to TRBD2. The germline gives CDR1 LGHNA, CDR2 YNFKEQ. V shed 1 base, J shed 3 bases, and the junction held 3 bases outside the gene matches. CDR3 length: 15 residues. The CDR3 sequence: CASSQGREVTDTQYF. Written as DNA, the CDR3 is TGTGCCAGCAGCCAAGGGCGGGAGGTAACAGATACGCAGTATTTT.

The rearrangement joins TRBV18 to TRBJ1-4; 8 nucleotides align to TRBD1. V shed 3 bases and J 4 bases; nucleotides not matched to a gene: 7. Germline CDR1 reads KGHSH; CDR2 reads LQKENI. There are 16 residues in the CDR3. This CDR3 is CASSPRSTGVNEKLFF. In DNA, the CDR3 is TGTGCCAGCTCACCCCGATCGACAGGGGTTAATGAAAAACTGTTTTTT.

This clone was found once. CDR3 in DNA: TGTGCCAGCAGACCCCGGACAGGCTTAGGCTACACCTTC. It specifies CASRPRTGLGYTF. The J gene is TRBJ1-2, the V gene TRBV6-5; 7 nucleotides line up with TRBD1. J was trimmed by 8 bases and V by 6 bases; bases with no gene match: 9. Per germline, CDR1 MNHEY and CDR2 SVGAGI. The length of the CDR3 is 13 residues.

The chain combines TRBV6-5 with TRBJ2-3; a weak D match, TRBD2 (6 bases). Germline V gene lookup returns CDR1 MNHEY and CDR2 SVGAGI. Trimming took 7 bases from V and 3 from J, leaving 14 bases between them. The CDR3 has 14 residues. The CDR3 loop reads CASKGGVLTDTQYF. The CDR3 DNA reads TGTGCCAGCAAAGGCGGGGTCCTTACAGATACGCAGTATTTT.